This entry features one TCR beta chain sequence. Original analysis: Estimation of nucleated cell counts relied on the amplification of reference gene primers. Sequencing was performed with immunoSEQ multiplex PCR; in TCRdb, only in-frame clones are kept and a portion is missing. The DNA gave D and trimming, while V, J and clone size come from that table. Here the sample spans 180,000 or so clones, 82% being singletons. This CDR3 region has 20 residues. Germline V CDR1 and CDR2: LNHDA, SQIVND (reference sequence). The V and J ends lost 9 bases and 4 bases respectively, with 31 bases between them. This sample was included in a study of blood T cell repertoires in COVID-19.

Sequenced sample: peripheral blood. The chain uses TRBV19 and TRBJ1-6, with TRBD1 as a possible D gene (6 bases). The receptor was isolated from a woman in her 70s with acute or convalescent COVID-19. The CDR3 DNA is TGTGCCAGCCAAGGTGGGGCATCTACAGGGCCCCTCAGGTATAATTCACCCCTCCACTTT. Translation gives CASQGGASTGPLRYNSPLHF.